The 7 T cell receptor beta chains reported below all come from one sample, sequenced in a study of blood T cell repertoires in COVID-19. Libraries were prepared by immunoSEQ multiplex PCR; TCRdb keeps only in-frame clonotypes and omits some of them. The sample comprises 200,000 to 250,000 clones, around four fifths of which are singletons, and around 18% rests with the top ten. Sequencing used peripheral blood. The receptors were gathered from a woman aged 80 or over with active or convalescent COVID-19.

The chain joins TRBV6-5 to TRBJ2-5, with D possibly TRBD2 on 6 matching bases. V shed 6 bases and J shed 5 bases, with 13 bases lying between them. Germline loops: CDR1 MNHEY, CDR2 SVGAGI. This CDR3 has 13 amino acids. CDR3 nucleotide sequence: TGTGCCAGCAGACCGGGGGTGGTGGAGACCCAGTACTTC. It yields the protein CASRPGVVETQYF.

This clone was seen a handful of times. The CDR3 nucleotides are TGTGCCAGTATCCCCGAGGGGGCCACCTACAATGAGCAGTTCTTC. Translated, it gives CASIPEGATYNEQFF. The V and J genes are TRBV19 and TRBJ2-1, with 7 bases lining up with TRBD1. Trimming at V came to 7 bases and at J to 2 bases, leaving 8 bases not matched to a gene. The length of the CDR3 is 15 residues. Germline V gene sequence: CDR1 LNHDA, CDR2 SQIVND (reference sequence).

V gene TRBV9 combines with J gene TRBJ1-4; 7 positions agree with TRBD1. CDR3 length: 13 amino acids. Losses at the gene ends were 2 bases for V and 7 bases for J; bases not matched to a gene: 2. Germline V gene lookup returns CDR1 SGDLS and CDR2 YYNGEE. CDR3 protein: CASSVRDSEKLFF. The DNA of the CDR3 is TGTGCCAGCAGCGTCCGGGACAGTGAAAAACTGTTTTTT.

The genes are TRBV6-5 and TRBJ1-5; perhaps TRBD1 as D (5 bases). The germline gives CDR1 MNHEY, CDR2 SVGAGI. The CDR3 is 15 residues long. V was cut by 7 bases and J by 0 bases, with 13 bases left in between. The DNA of the CDR3 is TGTGCCAGCATTCAGGGCCCCAATAGCAATCAGCCCCAGCATTTT. Amino acids: CASIQGPNSNQPQHF.

This clone was observed once. This sequence joins TRBV9 and TRBJ1-3; 10 nucleotides align to TRBD1. CDR3 length equals 16 residues. Germline V gene lookup returns CDR1 SGDLS and CDR2 YYNGEE. J gave up 4 bases and V 4 bases, and 8 bases lay outside the gene matches. The CDR3 here is CASSLRTGGSGNTIYF. The CDR3 coding sequence is TGTGCCAGCAGCCTACGGACAGGGGGGTCGGGAAACACCATATATTTT.

The rearrangement links TRBV18 to TRBJ1-5, with 7 bases fitting TRBD1. J gave up 1 base and V 3 bases, and 6 bases lay outside the gene matches. This CDR3 region has 16 residues. CDR1 KGHSH and CDR2 LQKENI come from the germline V gene. CDR3 in DNA: TGTGCCAGCTCACCGCAGGGACAGACAAGCAATCAGCCCCAGCATTTT. Encoded protein: CASSPQGQTSNQPQHF.

CDR3 amino acids: CASSPTGIEAFF. The CDR3 nucleotides are TGTGCCAGCAGTCCGACAGGGATTGAAGCTTTCTTT. The chain is built from TRBV6-5 and TRBJ1-1; 7 bases match TRBD1. The CDR3 has 12 amino acids. Per the germline V gene, CDR1 is MNHEY and CDR2 is SVGAGI. The V and J ends lost 5 bases and 7 bases, in that order; junction bases with no gene match: 4.